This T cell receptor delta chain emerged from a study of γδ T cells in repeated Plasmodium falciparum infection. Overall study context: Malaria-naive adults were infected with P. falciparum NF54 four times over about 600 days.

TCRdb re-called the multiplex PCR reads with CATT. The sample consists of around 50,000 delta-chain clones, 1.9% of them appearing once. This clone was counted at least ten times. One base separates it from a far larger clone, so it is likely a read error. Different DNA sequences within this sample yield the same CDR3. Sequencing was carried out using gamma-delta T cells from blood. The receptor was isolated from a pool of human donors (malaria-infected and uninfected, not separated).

CDR3 amino acids: CASNRGIRVKTDKLIF. CDR3 nucleotides: TGCGCCTCCAATCGGGGGATACGCGTTAAGACCGATAAACTCATCTTT. The rearrangement joins TRDV3 to TRDJ1, with 10 bases matching TRDD3. TCRdb carries no J gene annotation; the J gene was assigned here by matching the DNA with germline. The CDR3 loop spans 16 amino acids. Germline-derived CDR1 and CDR2 are TVYSNPD and GDNSRS (reference sequence).